The clone carrying this T cell receptor (beta chain) was detected a few times. Its specificity is not known. The sample belongs to a study of T-cell reconstitution after alpha-beta-depleted transplantation in children. Overall study results and limits: Recipient T cells and thymic progenitors that survived gave rise to the high TCRbeta diversity observed at day 60 in some patients. By one year post-transplant, T-cell counts and diversity largely arose from T cells that were newly produced. About two months after transplant, alpha-beta T cells reportedly came from several hundred expanded graft clones.

As it was prepared, the TCRbeta library received unique molecular identifiers. TCRdb recomputed calls from the PCR reads with MiXCR, one row per CDR3 protein. The repertoire holds 84,000 or so distinct CDR3 sequences, with around a sixth as singletons. The germline V gene encodes CDR1 SEHNR and CDR2 FQNEAQ (reference sequence). The CDR3 is 13 residues long. Trimming stripped 7 bases from V and 1 base from J, with 10 bases between. The chain employs TRBV7-9 and TRBJ1-1; D unresolved. The TCR was taken from a male patient aged 2 to 10 who had a stem cell transplant for acute lymphoblastic leukemia, so the T cells may come from the graft donor. The material sequenced was PBMCs, mostly from graft donor cells, taken 180 days after TCRalphabeta/CD19-depleted stem cell transplant. CDR3 sequence: CASTPKPNTEAFF. The CDR3 nucleotides read TGTGCCAGCACCCCAAAACCGAACACTGAAGCTTTCTTT.